This TCR beta chain comes out of a study of monozygotic twins with inflammatory bowel disease. Study results and caveats: Variability in patient repertoires may have come partly from differing immunosuppressive treatments. Among IBD patients, fewer clonotypes were shared with others than among healthy twins, especially with disease activity.

As to this clonotype: Its specificity is not known.

The CDR3 sequence is 17 residues long. CDR1 and CDR2 (germline): SGHTA, FQGNSA. Blood was collected, roughly 2.5 ml per donor. TCRdb reprocessed the 5' RACE reads and stores each CDR3 protein as one record, lacking DNA. There are approximately 400,000 distinct CDR3 sequences in the sample, with about 2.6% held by the top ten. Sequenced: blood. This sequence was found in a human donor with ulcerative colitis or Crohn's disease, or a healthy co-twin of an affected twin (not recorded which). V usage is TRBV7-2 and J usage is TRBJ2-7; the D call from TCRdb, TRBD1, cannot be confirmed without DNA. The CDR3 region is CASSSPGQEVSSYEQYF.